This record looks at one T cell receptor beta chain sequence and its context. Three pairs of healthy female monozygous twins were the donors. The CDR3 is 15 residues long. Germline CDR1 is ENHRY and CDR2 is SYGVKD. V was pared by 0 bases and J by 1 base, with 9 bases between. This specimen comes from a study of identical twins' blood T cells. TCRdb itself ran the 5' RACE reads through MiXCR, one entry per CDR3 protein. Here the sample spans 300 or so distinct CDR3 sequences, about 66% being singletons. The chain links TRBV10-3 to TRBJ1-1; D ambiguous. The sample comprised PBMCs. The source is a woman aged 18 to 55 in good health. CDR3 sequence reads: CAISESQDSNTEAFF. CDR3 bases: TGTGCCATCAGTGAGTCGCAGGATTCGAACACTGAAGCTTTCTTT.